This passage covers 5 T cell receptor beta chains from one sample sequenced in a study of blood T cell repertoires in COVID-19. Clones were sequenced by immunoSEQ multiplex PCR, and TCRdb holds only the in-frame ones, with some missing. The sample gives tens of thousands of clones, 87% of which show up once; about 5% is in the top ten. The sample consisted of peripheral blood. All receptors derive from a human donor in a cohort sampled during active COVID-19.

The gene calls are TRBV3-1 (or the pseudogene TRBV3-2) and TRBJ2-3; 8 nucleotides match TRBD2. The ends lost 3 bases at V and 0 bases at J; junction bases unmatched: 11. The CDR3 totals 18 residues. From germline, CDR1 is LGHDT and CDR2 YNNKEL (reference sequence). In nucleotides, the CDR3 is TGTGCCAGCAGCCATAGGGACGGGAGGGATATTAGCACAGATACGCAGTATTTT. The encoded protein is CASSHRDGRDISTDTQYF.

The gene calls are TRBV29-1 and TRBJ1-5; TRBD1 might be the D (5 bases). The CDR3 covers 13 residues. V was cut by 5 bases and J by 1 base, with 9 bases left in between. Germline CDR1 and CDR2: SQVTM and ANQGSEA. For the CDR3, the DNA is TGCAGCGTTCAGGGTGGGAGCAATCAGCCCCAGCATTTT. Translation gives CSVQGGSNQPQHF.

Here the CDR3 reads CARWNLTGEQFF. The CDR3 region has the DNA TGCGCCCGCTGGAACTTAACGGGAGAGCAGTTCTTC. The chain uses TRBV10-1 and TRBJ2-1, with TRBD2 as a possible D gene (5 bases). The CDR3 is 12 amino acids. The germline V gene has CDR1 WNHNN and CDR2 SYGVQD (reference sequence). V dropped 11 bases and J dropped 10 bases, with 18 bases sitting between them.

This chain uses TRBV7-9 with TRBJ2-5, with D possibly matching TRBD1 (5 bases). Deletions cut 5 bases from V and 7 bases from J, with 8 bases between. The CDR3 has 11 residues. Per germline, CDR1 SEHNR and CDR2 FQNEAQ (reference sequence). The CDR3 region is CASSPGWTQYF. CDR3 nucleotide sequence: TGTGCCAGCAGCCCAGGGTGGACCCAGTACTTC.

The chain links TRBV6-2 or TRBV6-3 to TRBJ2-7, with D uncertain. This CDR3 is 17 amino acids long. Trimming left V 0 bases short and J 0 bases short, with 15 bases between. Germline V gene lookup returns CDR1 MNHEY and CDR2 SVGEGT. CDR3 loop: CASSYSISERSSYEQYF. CDR3 in DNA: TGTGCCAGCAGTTACTCGATTTCTGAACGGAGCTCCTACGAGCAGTACTTC.